These 17 T cell receptor beta chains were all obtained from the same sample, sequenced in a study of shared clonotypes between healthy human individuals. The data were produced by immunoSEQ multiplex PCR, yet TCRdb's version contains in-frame clones alone and is incomplete. The data contain millions of clones, approximately 93% of them singletons. Sample: naive CD4+ T cells from PBMCs. Stated subset: CD45RA+ positively selected. The source of these receptors is a man aged 18 to 29 in good health. Some clones in this sample may be carry-over from other donors' samples.

CDR3 region: CASSPRYSSGRTGYEQYF. DNA of the CDR3: TGTGCCAGCTCACCACGTTATTCTAGCGGGAGGACTGGGTACGAGCAGTACTTC. The chain combines TRBV18 with TRBJ2-7; 11 bases agree with TRBD2. Germline V gene lookup returns CDR1 KGHSH and CDR2 LQKENI. The CDR3 sequence is 18 residues long. The V gene end was trimmed by 1 base and the J gene end by 4 bases; junction bases not matched to a gene: 12.

The V gene is TRBV6-4, the J gene TRBJ2-6; 7 bases agree with TRBD1. Germline V gene sequence: CDR1 MRHNA, CDR2 SNTAGT. V lost 2 bases to trimming and J lost 0 bases; unmatched junction nucleotides: 1. The CDR3 spans 16 residues. CDR3 coding DNA: TGTGCCAGCAGTGACCACAGGGGCTCTGGGGCCAACGTCCTGACTTTC. Encoded protein: CASSDHRGSGANVLTF.

This chain links TRBV6-1 with TRBJ2-7, with D perhaps TRBD1 (6 bases). V lost 8 bases and J lost 0, with 11 bases in between. CDR1 and CDR2 from the germline V gene are MNHNS and SASEGT. There are 13 residues in the CDR3. The CDR3 sequence: CASEYRVSYEQYF. CDR3 in DNA: TGTGCCAGCGAATACAGGGTCTCCTACGAGCAGTACTTC.

J is TRBJ2-1 and V is TRBV4-1, with 14 bases lining up with TRBD2. The germline gives CDR1 MGHRA, CDR2 YSYEKL. V was clipped by 3 bases and J by 7 bases; unmatched bases: 14. The CDR3 runs to 19 residues. CDR3 nucleotide sequence: TGCGCCAGCAGCCAGGGACTAGCGGGGGACCTACGTCTTTGGAATGAGCAGTTCTTC. Its protein product is CASSQGLAGDLRLWNEQFF.

The chain is built from TRBV28 and TRBJ2-7; 11 bases are shared with TRBD2. This CDR3 is built from 16 residues. Germline CDR1 and CDR2: MDHEN and SYDVKM. J lost 3 bases, V lost 6 bases, and 10 bases had no gene match. CDR3 sequence: CASRSRLAGTLYEQYF. The DNA for the CDR3 is TGTGCCAGCAGGTCAAGACTAGCGGGGACACTCTACGAGCAGTACTTC.

V usage is TRBV28 and J usage is TRBJ1-4; D is possibly TRBD1 (5 bases). The V end lost 5 bases, the J end lost 3 bases, and 16 bases lay between the germline ends. The germline V gene encodes CDR1 MDHEN and CDR2 SYDVKM. This CDR3 comprises 16 residues. The CDR3 DNA follows: TGTGCCAGCAGTCCGGGGGGGTTTGTGGCTAATGAAAAACTGTTTTTT. Translating gives CASSPGGFVANEKLFF.

Notes on this clone: Other DNA sequences of this sample code for an identical CDR3. V gene TRBV7-2 combines with J gene TRBJ1-1, with 7 bases that match TRBD1. CDR1 is SGHTA and CDR2 is FQGNSA in the germline V gene. This CDR3 contains 14 residues. V lost 5 bases, J lost 2 bases, and 5 bases stayed unmatched. The CDR3 DNA reads TGTGCCAGCAGCCTAGACAGGGTAAACACTGAAGCTTTCTTT. Translated, it gives CASSLDRVNTEAFF.

The sample holds one count of this clone. The CDR3 coding sequence is TGTGCCAGCTCACCATCGATTTTCCCCTCTAACACCGGGGAGCTGTTTTTT. Its translation: CASSPSIFPSNTGELFF. V usage is TRBV18 and J usage is TRBJ2-2; no firm D call. The CDR3 totals 17 residues. The V gene lost 2 bases and the J gene lost 2 bases, with 15 bases spanning the gap. CDR1 KGHSH and CDR2 LQKENI come from the germline V gene.

The rearrangement joins TRBV7-2 to TRBJ2-1, with D unresolved. Trimming stripped 1 base from V and 9 bases from J, with 13 bases between. Germline lookup yields CDR1 SGHTA and CDR2 FQGNSA. This CDR3 is built from 14 residues. Written as DNA, the CDR3 is TGTGCCAGCAGCTTAGATGCCCCGGGCGGTGAGCAGTTCTTC. It is translated as CASSLDAPGGEQFF.

The J gene is TRBJ1-1, the V gene TRBV9; D uncertain. The CDR3 sequence is 16 residues long. Germline V gene data show CDR1 as SGDLS and CDR2 as YYNGEE. Trimming removed 0 bases from V and 2 bases from J, with 14 bases in between. CDR3 sequence reads: CASSVEAQVSNTEAFF. The CDR3 bases are TGTGCCAGCAGCGTAGAGGCCCAGGTCTCAAACACTGAAGCTTTCTTT. Drawing the rest from reference TRBV9 and TRBJ1-1, the complete variable domain is DSGVTQTPKHLITATGQRVTLRCSPRSGDLSVYWYQQSLDQGLQFLIQYYNGEERAKGNILERFSAQQFPDLHSELNLSSLELGDSALYFCASSVEAQVSNTEAFFGQGTRLTVV.

The genes are TRBV11-2 and TRBJ1-1, with D possibly being TRBD1 (5 bases). This CDR3 region has 14 residues. The ends were cut back, 4 bases at V and 6 bases at J, with 15 bases in the middle. From germline, CDR1 is SGHAT and CDR2 FQNNGV. The CDR3 reads CASSSPTGYPEAFF. DNA of the CDR3: TGTGCCAGCAGCTCGCCCACAGGATATCCTGAAGCTTTCTTT.

J is TRBJ2-5 and V is TRBV29-1; TRBD1 matches 11 bases. V was pared by 5 bases and J by 5 bases, with 4 bases of the junction left unmatched. Germline values: CDR1 SQVTM, CDR2 ANQGSEA. The CDR3 spans 13 residues. CDR3 sequence: CSVSRDRGETQYF. The DNA of the CDR3 is TGCAGCGTTTCACGGGACAGGGGGGAGACCCAGTACTTC.

The gene calls are TRBV7-9 and TRBJ2-3; tentatively, D is TRBD1 (6 bases). V gave up 5 bases and J gave up 10 bases, with 19 bases separating them. Germline V gene data show CDR1 as SEHNR and CDR2 as FQNEAQ (reference sequence). This CDR3 is built from 14 residues. The CDR3 DNA reads TGTGCCAGCAGCCCACTTTCAGGGGCAGGGGCGCAGTATTTT. Translating it yields CASSPLSGAGAQYF.

The rearrangement uses TRBV28 and TRBJ2-6; possibly TRBD1 for D (7 bases). The CDR3 covers 21 residues. Trimming stripped 5 bases from V and 0 bases from J, with 26 bases between. Per germline, CDR1 MDHEN and CDR2 SYDVKM. CDR3 protein: CASSPINPPRQGLSGANVLTF. CDR3 DNA sequence: TGTGCCAGCAGTCCAATTAACCCGCCCAGACAGGGACTCTCTGGGGCCAACGTCCTGACTTTC. Filled out from reference TRBV28 and TRBJ2-6, the complete variable domain reads DVKVTQSSRYLVKRTGEKVFLECVQDMDHENMFWYRQDPGLGLRLIYFSYDVKMKEKGDIPEGYSVSREKKERFSLILESASTNQTSMYLCASSPINPPRQGLSGANVLTFGAGSRLTVL.

The gene calls are TRBV7-9 and TRBJ1-3; D is undetermined. Germline V gene data show CDR1 as SEHNR and CDR2 as FQNEAQ (reference sequence). Trimming cost V 0 bases and J 4 bases, with 13 bases left between them. The CDR3 spans 16 residues. The CDR3: CASSLALRTGGNTIYF. The CDR3 region has the DNA TGTGCCAGCAGCTTAGCGCTACGGACGGGAGGAAACACCATATATTTT. Combining the CDR3 with reference TRBV7-9 and TRBJ1-3 gives the whole variable domain DTGVSQNPRHKITKRGQNVTFRCDPISEHNRLYWYRQTLGQGPEFLTYFQNEAQLEKSRLLSDRFSAERPKGSFSTLEIQRTEQGDSAMYLCASSLALRTGGNTIYFGEGSWLTVV.

This clone showed up just once. The V call is TRBV27, the J call TRBJ2-7, with 11 bases matching TRBD2. This CDR3 has 16 residues. The V gene's germline CDR1 is MNHEY and CDR2 SMNVEV (reference sequence). J gave up 0 bases and V 5 bases, and 6 bases lay outside the gene matches. The DNA of the CDR3 is TGTGCCAGCAGTACTATAGCGGGAGGGCCCTCCTACGAGCAGTACTTC. It translates to CASSTIAGGPSYEQYF.

The rearrangement links TRBV7-8 to TRBJ1-2; 10 bases are a match to TRBD1. CDR1 and CDR2 from the germline V gene are SGHVS and FQNEAQ. The CDR3 consists of 15 residues. V gave up 4 bases and J gave up 7 bases; unmatched junction bases: 9. The DNA of the CDR3 is TGTGCCAGCAGCTCCCGGGACAGGGGTGTTGGTGGCTACACCTTC. Amino acids: CASSSRDRGVGGYTF.